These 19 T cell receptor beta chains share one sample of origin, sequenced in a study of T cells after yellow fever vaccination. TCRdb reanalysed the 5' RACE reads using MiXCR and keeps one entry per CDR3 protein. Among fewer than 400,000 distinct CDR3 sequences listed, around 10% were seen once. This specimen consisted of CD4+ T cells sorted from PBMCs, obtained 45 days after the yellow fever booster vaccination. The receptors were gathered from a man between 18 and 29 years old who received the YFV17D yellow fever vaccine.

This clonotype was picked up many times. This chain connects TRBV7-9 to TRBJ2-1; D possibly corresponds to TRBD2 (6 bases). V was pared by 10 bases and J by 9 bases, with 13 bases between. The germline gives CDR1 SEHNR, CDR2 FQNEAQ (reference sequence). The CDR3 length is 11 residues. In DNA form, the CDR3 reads TGTGCCACCCCGGGGGTCCCTGAGCAGTTCTTC. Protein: CATPGVPEQFF.

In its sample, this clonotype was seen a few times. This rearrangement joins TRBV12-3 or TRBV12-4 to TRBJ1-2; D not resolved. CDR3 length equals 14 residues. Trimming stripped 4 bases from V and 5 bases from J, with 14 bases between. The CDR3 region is CASSWSTSGYGYTF. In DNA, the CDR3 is TGTGCCAGCAGTTGGTCTACGAGTGGGTATGGCTACACCTTC.

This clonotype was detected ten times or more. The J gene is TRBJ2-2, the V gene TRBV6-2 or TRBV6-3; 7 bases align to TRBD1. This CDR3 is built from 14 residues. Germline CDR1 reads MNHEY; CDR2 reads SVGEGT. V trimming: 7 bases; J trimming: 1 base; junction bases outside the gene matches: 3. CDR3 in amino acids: CASTGGQNTGELFF. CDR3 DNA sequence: TGTGCCAGCACAGGGGGTCAGAACACCGGGGAGCTGTTTTTT.

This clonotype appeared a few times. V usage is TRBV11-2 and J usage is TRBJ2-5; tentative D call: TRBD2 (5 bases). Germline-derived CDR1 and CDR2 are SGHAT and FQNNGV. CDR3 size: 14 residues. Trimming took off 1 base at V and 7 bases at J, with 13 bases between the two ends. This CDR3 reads CASSLVRGLGTQYF. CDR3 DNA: TGTGCCAGCAGCTTAGTCCGGGGTCTGGGGACCCAGTACTTC.

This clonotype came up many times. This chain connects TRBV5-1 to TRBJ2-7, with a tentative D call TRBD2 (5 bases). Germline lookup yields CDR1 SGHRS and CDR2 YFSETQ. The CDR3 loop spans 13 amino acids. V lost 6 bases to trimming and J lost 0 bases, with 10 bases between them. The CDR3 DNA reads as TGCGCCAGCACGTCAGCGGACTCCTACGAGCAGTACTTC. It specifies CASTSADSYEQYF.

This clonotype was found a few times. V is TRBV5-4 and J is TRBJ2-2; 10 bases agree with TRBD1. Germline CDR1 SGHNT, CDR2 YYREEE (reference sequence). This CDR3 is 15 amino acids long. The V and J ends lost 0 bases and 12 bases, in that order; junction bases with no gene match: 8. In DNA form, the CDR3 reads TGTGCCAGCAGCTTGGATTTGGGACAGGGGAGGAAGCTGTTTTTT. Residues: CASSLDLGQGRKLFF. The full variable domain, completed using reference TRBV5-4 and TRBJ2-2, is ETGVTQSPTHLIKTRGQQVTLRCSSQSGHNTVSWYQQALGQGPQFIFQYYREEENGRGNFPPRFSGLQFPNYSSELNVNALELDDSALYLCASSLDLGQGRKLFFGEGSRLTVL.

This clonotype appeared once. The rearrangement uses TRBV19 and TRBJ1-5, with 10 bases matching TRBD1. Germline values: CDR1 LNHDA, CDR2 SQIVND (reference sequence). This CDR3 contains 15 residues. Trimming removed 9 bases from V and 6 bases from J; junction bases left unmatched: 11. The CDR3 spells CASHKGQGSGQPQHF. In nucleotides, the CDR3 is TGTGCCAGCCACAAGGGACAGGGGAGCGGTCAGCCCCAGCATTTT. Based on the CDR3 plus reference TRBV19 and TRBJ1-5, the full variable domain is DGGITQSPKYLFRKEGQNVTLSCEQNLNHDAMYWYRQDPGQGLRLIYYSQIVNDFQKGDIAEGYSVSREKKESFPLTVTSAQKNPTAFYLCASHKGQGSGQPQHFGDGTRLSIL.

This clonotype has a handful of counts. CDR3 residues: CASVLKVNSGNTIYF. The DNA of the CDR3 is TGTGCCAGCGTTTTGAAGGTCAACTCTGGAAACACCATATATTTT. The rearrangement uses TRBV6-1 and TRBJ1-3; D unclear. CDR1 MNHNS and CDR2 SASEGT come from the germline V gene. This CDR3 comprises 15 residues. V was shortened by 8 bases and J by 0 bases, with 14 bases between the two germline ends.

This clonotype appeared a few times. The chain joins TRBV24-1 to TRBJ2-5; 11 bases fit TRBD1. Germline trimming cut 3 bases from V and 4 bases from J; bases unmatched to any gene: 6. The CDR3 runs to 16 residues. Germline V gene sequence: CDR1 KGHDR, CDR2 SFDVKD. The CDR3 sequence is CATSDVRDRGIETQYF. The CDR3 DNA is TGTGCCACCAGTGATGTCCGGGACAGGGGGATAGAGACCCAGTACTTC.

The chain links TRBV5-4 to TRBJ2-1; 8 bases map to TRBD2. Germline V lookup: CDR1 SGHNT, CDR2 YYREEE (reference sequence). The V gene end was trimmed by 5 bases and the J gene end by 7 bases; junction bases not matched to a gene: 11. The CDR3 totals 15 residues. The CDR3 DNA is TGTGCCAGCAGAATCGTAGCGGGGCCTAAAAATGAGCAGTTCTTC. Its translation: CASRIVAGPKNEQFF.

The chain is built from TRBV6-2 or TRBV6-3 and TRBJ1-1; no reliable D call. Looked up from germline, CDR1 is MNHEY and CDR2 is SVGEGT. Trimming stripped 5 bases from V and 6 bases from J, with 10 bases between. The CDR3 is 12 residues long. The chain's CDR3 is CASSQQFAEAFF. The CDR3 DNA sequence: TGTGCCAGCAGTCAACAGTTCGCTGAAGCTTTCTTT.

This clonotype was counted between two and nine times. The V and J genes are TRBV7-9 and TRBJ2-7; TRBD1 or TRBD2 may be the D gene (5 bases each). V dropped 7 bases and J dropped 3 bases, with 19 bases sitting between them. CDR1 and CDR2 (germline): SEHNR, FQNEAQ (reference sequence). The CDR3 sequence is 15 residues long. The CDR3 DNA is TGTGCCAGCATACCTTATTTGGGACGGAACTACGAGCAGTACTTC. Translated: CASIPYLGRNYEQYF. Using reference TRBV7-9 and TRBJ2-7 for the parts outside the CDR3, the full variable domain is DTGVSQNPRHKITKRGQNVTFRCDPISEHNRLYWYRQTLGQGPEFLTYFQNEAQLEKSRLLSDRFSAERPKGSFSTLEIQRTEQGDSAMYLCASIPYLGRNYEQYFGPGTRLTVT.

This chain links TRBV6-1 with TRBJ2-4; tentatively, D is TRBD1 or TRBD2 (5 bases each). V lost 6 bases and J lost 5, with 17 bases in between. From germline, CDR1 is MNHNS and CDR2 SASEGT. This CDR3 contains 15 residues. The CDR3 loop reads CASSLNSGTENIQYF. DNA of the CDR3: TGTGCCAGCAGCCTGAATTCCGGGACGGAAAACATTCAGTACTTC.

CDR3 DNA sequence: TGCGCCAGCAGCCAACCGGGACAGGGGTTCTACGAGCAGTACTTC. Residues: CASSQPGQGFYEQYF. The chain combines TRBV4-1 with TRBJ2-7; the match to TRBD1 covers 10 bases. The CDR3 loop spans 15 amino acids. Germline V CDR1 and CDR2: MGHRA, YSYEKL. V was pared by 2 bases and J by 3 bases, with 4 bases of the junction left unmatched.

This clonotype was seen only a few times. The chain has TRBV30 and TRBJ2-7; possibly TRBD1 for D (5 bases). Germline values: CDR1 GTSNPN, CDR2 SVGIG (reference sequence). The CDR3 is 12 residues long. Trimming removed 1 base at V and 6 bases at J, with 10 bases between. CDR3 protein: CAWSGPRGEQYF. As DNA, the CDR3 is TGTGCCTGGAGTGGTCCAAGGGGCGAGCAGTACTTC.

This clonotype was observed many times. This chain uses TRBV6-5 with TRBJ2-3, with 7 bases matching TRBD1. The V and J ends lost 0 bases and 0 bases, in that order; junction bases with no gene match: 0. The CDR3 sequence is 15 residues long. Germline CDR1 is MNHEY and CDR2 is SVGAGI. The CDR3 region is CASSYSGQSTDTQYF. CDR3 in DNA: TGTGCCAGCAGTTACTCGGGACAGAGCACAGATACGCAGTATTTT.

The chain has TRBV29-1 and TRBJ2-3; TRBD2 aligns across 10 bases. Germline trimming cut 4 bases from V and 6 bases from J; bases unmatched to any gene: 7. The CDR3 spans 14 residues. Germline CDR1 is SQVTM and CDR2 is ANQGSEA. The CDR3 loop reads CSVVERGGLDTQYF. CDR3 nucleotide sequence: TGCAGCGTTGTGGAGCGGGGGGGACTCGATACGCAGTATTTT.

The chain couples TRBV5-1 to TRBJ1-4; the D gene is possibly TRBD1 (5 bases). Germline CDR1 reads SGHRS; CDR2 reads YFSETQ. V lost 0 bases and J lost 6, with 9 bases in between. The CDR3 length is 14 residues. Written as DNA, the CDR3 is TGCGCCAGCAGCTTGGAGAGGGGAGATGAAAAACTGTTTTTT. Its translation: CASSLERGDEKLFF. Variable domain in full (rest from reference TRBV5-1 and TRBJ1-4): KAGVTQTPRYLIKTRGQQVTLSCSPISGHRSVSWYQQTPGQGLQFLFEYFSETQRNKGNFPGRFSGRQFSNSRSEMNVSTLELGDSALYLCASSLERGDEKLFFGSGTQLSVL.

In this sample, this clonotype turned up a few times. CDR3 in DNA: TGTGCCAGCAGCTTGGATTCTGGGGCCAACGTCCTGACTTTC. It yields the protein CASSLDSGANVLTF. The chain carries TRBV5-4 and TRBJ2-6; D gene uncertain. Trimming removed 0 bases from V and 1 base from J, with 2 bases in between. Germline V gene data show CDR1 as SGHNT and CDR2 as YYREEE (reference sequence). CDR3 size: 14 residues.